This T cell receptor beta chain was retrieved from a study of T cell changes during pregnancy in multiple sclerosis. The CDR3 has 15 residues. The V gene's germline CDR1 is LNHDA and CDR2 SQIVND (reference sequence). J was trimmed by 6 bases and V by 4 bases; bases with no gene match: 9. This table comes from immunoSEQ multiplex PCR, and its TCRdb copy is limited to in-frame clones, with some not included. The table includes roughly 79,000 clones, 90% to 95% detected once. The chain couples TRBV19 to TRBJ1-2; 9 bases line up with TRBD1. The sequence came from a female donor in good health, enrolled as a control in a pregnancy study. The sample consisted of peripheral blood, taken in the second trimester of pregnancy. CDR3 sequence: CASSTRTGEGDGYTF. The CDR3, as DNA: TGTGCCAGTAGTACCCGGACAGGGGAAGGAGATGGCTACACCTTC.